Listed here is a single T cell receptor (beta chain). This receptor's antigen is unknown. No much larger clonotype is one base removed from it; base qualities were not supplied. V loses 3 bases, J loses 0 bases, and the germline ends lie 10 bases apart. The cysteine opens and the phenylalanine closes a CDR3 of 15 amino acids. Only the CDR3 DNA is retained, 45 bases long and in frame from the first base. Based on the germline V gene (reference sequence), the CDR1 and CDR2 sequences are WNHNN and SYGVQD. For sequencing of the TCRbeta CDR3 region, genomic DNA was extracted from the sorted cells. TCRbeta CDR3 regions were sequenced using the immunoSEQ Assay. The immuneACCESS repertoire file appears here via TCRdb, limited to in-frame rearrangements. These files lack a portion of the clones; in checked studies, under half of the deficit traces to unresolved V genes, and the cause of the others is not known. In this sample the table shows about 33,000 clones, approximately 84% of which occur a single time. The ten largest account for about a fifth of the sample.

The data originate from a study of OX40 agonist ivuxolimab in advanced cancers. Regarding the research as a whole: Ivuxolimab was an agonistic, fully human IgG2 monoclonal antibody directed against OX40 (CD134), a costimulatory receptor. Intravenous ivuxolimab was administered to patients every 2 weeks at six dose levels: 0.01, 0.1, 0.3, 1.5, 3 and 10 mg/kg. Of the approximately 53 patients in dose escalation, 19 had hepatocellular carcinoma, approximately 15 had melanoma, 9 had renal cell carcinoma and 9 had head and neck cancer. In the dose-escalation cohort, 75% to 90% of patients were male, and the mean age was 60 years with a range of roughly 20 to 85. Patients were allowed to have had prior anti-PD-1, anti-PD-L1 or anti-CTLA-4 therapy, and 40% of the dose-escalation patients had been treated with checkpoint inhibitors. Partial responses were achieved by three dose-escalation patients, of whom one had hepatocellular carcinoma and two had cutaneous melanoma. Peripheral TCRbeta sequencing aimed to test whether ivuxolimab altered TCR sequence diversity and caused clonal T-cell expansion. The paper covers the monotherapy dose-escalation part of the phase I ivuxolimab trial, which included N ≈ 57 patients.

Patients with a history of autoimmune disease or receiving systemic immunosuppression were excluded from the trial. In every dose cohort, peripheral blood was drawn for TCR sequencing at baseline, cycle 4 day 1, and cycle 7 day 1. Samples were obtained from an open-label, multicenter, first-in-human phase I dose-escalation trial of ivuxolimab. Adults with locally advanced or metastatic head and neck squamous cell, hepatocellular, melanoma or renal cell carcinoma were enrolled in the trial. CD4+ and CD8+ T cells were sorted separately from peripheral blood before TCR sequencing. Paper-wide results and their limitations: After ivuxolimab, CD8+ T cells had more expanded clones than CD4+ T cells on average. Low levels of normalized T-cell clonal expansion were also seen in some nonresponding patients. At doses of 0.1 to 3.0 mg/kg, clonal expansion of both CD4+ and CD8+ blood T cells was observed from baseline to week 6. In the 0.1-3.0 mg/kg groups, partial responders had among the lowest normalized peripheral clonal expansion, particularly in CD8+ T cells. Antigen specificity was not determined for the clonally expanded peripheral T cells.

Recombination joined TRBV10-1 with TRBJ2-3; the D gene is not confidently resolved. The material was CD4+ or CD8+ T cells sorted from blood, obtained in a trial of the OX40 agonist ivuxolimab. This receptor was taken from an adult with an advanced solid tumor such as melanoma, head and neck, liver or kidney cancer. The CDR3 corresponds to CASSDGGASTDTQYF. The nucleotide sequence reads as follows: TGCGCCAGCAGTGATGGCGGAGCGAGCACAGATACGCAGTATTTT.